Listed below are T cell receptor beta chains from one sample, sequenced in a study of T cell changes during pregnancy in multiple sclerosis. Clones were sequenced by immunoSEQ multiplex PCR, and TCRdb holds only the in-frame ones, with some missing. Found here are tens of thousands of clones, 91% of them singletons; the top ten hold almost 0.3%. The material sequenced was CD4+ T cells from peripheral blood mononuclear cells, taken in the third trimester of pregnancy. The receptors were gathered from a female donor in good health, enrolled as a control in a pregnancy study. The CDR3 runs from the conserved cysteine through the conserved F or W. A D gene is named only where the DNA matches it firmly. Some rows have no size entry. The others give once, few or many, or a class for an expanded clone.

j_gene	d_gene	abundance	v_gene	CDR3aa	CDR3nt
TRBJ2-5	NA	NA	TRBV4-3	CASSQDHRWEETQYF	TGCGCCAGCAGCCAAGATCACAGGTGGGAAGAGACCCAGTACTTC
TRBJ1-5	TRBD1	NA	TRBV6-4	CASSVTGESDQPQHF	TGTGCCAGCAGCGTCACAGGGGAGTCGGATCAGCCCCAGCATTTT
TRBJ2-1	NA	NA	TRBV5-1	CASSGGGPYNEQFF	TGCGCCAGCAGTGGGGGGGGGCCCTACAATGAGCAGTTCTTC
TRBJ2-3	TRBD2	NA	TRBV11-3	CASSSGTSGVDTQYF	TGTGCCAGCAGCTCCGGGACTAGCGGGGTAGATACGCAGTATTTT
TRBJ1-1	NA	NA	TRBV11-2	CASSFIGESEAFF	TGTGCCAGCAGCTTTATTGGGGAGAGTGAAGCTTTCTTT
TRBJ2-2	NA	once	TRBV18	CASSPLEGANTGELFF	TGTGCCAGCTCACCGCTGGAGGGGGCAAACACCGGGGAGCTGTTTTTT
TRBJ1-3	NA	NA	TRBV5-8	CASSLVVGAISGNTIYF	TGTGCCAGCAGCTTGGTGGTGGGGGCCATCTCTGGAAACACCATATATTTT
TRBJ2-1	NA	NA	TRBV6-5	CASSYSREQFF	TGTGCCAGCAGTTACTCGAGGGAGCAGTTCTTC
TRBJ1-2	TRBD1	NA	TRBV4-3	CASSLTGTGFYGYTF	TGCGCCAGCAGCCTTACCGGGACAGGGTTCTATGGCTACACCTTC
TRBJ1-5	NA	NA	TRBV29-1	CSVGEGGGQPQHF	TGCAGCGTTGGGGAGGGGGGTGGTCAGCCCCAGCATTTT
TRBJ1-2	NA	NA	TRBV19	CASSYDDSARYGYTF	TGTGCCAGTAGTTACGATGACAGCGCTCGATATGGCTACACCTTC
TRBJ1-2	TRBD1	NA	TRBV7-8	CASSPDRQRGYTF	TGTGCCAGCAGCCCGGACAGGCAGAGAGGCTACACCTTC
TRBJ2-4	TRBD1	once	TRBV20-1	CSASRGPQYF	TGCAGTGCTAGTAGGGGGCCTCAGTACTTC
TRBJ1-1	NA	NA	TRBV9	CASSVASVNTEAFF	TGTGCCAGCAGCGTAGCGTCGGTGAACACTGAAGCTTTCTTT
TRBJ1-2	NA	NA	TRBV18	CASSPPGKPADYGYTF	TGTGCCAGCTCACCGCCGGGGAAGCCGGCGGACTATGGCTACACCTTC
TRBJ1-2	TRBD1	NA	TRBV2	CASSEVDRDYGYTF	TGTGCCAGCAGTGAAGTTGACAGGGACTATGGCTACACCTTC
TRBJ1-2	NA	once	TRBV14	CASSQEVRNYGYTF	TGTGCCAGCAGCCAAGAAGTGCGTAACTATGGCTACACCTTC
TRBJ1-2	NA	NA	TRBV29-1	CSVEGQEKLYGYTF	TGCAGCGTTGAAGGCCAGGAAAAACTCTATGGCTACACCTTC
TRBJ1-1	NA	NA	TRBV6-1	CASRTGPEAFF	TGTGCCAGCAGAACAGGGCCTGAAGCTTTCTTT
TRBJ2-2	TRBD2	NA	TRBV5-1	CASSLTMTSGGANTGELFF	TGCGCCAGCAGCTTAACCATGACTAGCGGGGGGGCGAACACCGGGGAGCTGTTTTTT
TRBJ2-1	TRBD1	NA	TRBV5-1	CASRSGTGGHNEQFF	TGCGCCAGCAGGTCCGGGACAGGAGGCCACAATGAGCAGTTCTTC
TRBJ1-5	NA	NA	TRBV7-2	CASGLAVNNQPQHF	TGTGCCAGCGGCTTGGCCGTGAACAATCAGCCCCAGCATTTT
TRBJ1-1	NA	few	TRBV4-2	CASSQESPNRNTEAFF	TGTGCCAGCAGCCAAGAGTCGCCAAATAGGAACACTGAAGCTTTCTTT
TRBJ2-1	NA	NA	TRBV4-3	CASSQDRRGGGFNEQFF	TGCGCCAGCAGCCAAGACAGGCGAGGGGGGGGCTTCAATGAGCAGTTCTTC
TRBJ2-5	NA	NA	TRBV7-9	CASSRQQETQYF	TGTGCCAGCAGCCGACAGCAAGAGACCCAGTACTTC
TRBJ2-2	TRBD1	NA	TRBV11-3	CASSPTGNANTGELFF	TGTGCCAGCAGCCCGACAGGGAATGCGAACACCGGGGAGCTGTTTTTT
TRBJ1-1	NA	few	TRBV30	CAWSGPGVGYGNTEAFF	TGTGCCTGGAGTGGACCGGGGGTGGGATATGGGAACACTGAAGCTTTCTTT
TRBJ1-2	TRBD1	once	TRBV7-8	CASSSRGRGGGYTF	TGTGCCAGCAGCTCTAGGGGGCGCGGAGGGGGCTACACCTTC
TRBJ1-1	NA	NA	TRBV28	CASNGGGGTEAFF	TGTGCCAGCAATGGGGGAGGCGGGACTGAAGCTTTCTTT
TRBJ2-7	TRBD1	once	TRBV7-9	CASSFIRTGGVGSYEQYF	TGTGCCAGCAGCTTTATAAGAACAGGGGGCGTCGGCTCCTACGAGCAGTACTTC
TRBJ1-5	NA	NA	TRBV7-8	CASSPQRARNQPQHF	TGTGCCAGCAGCCCTCAGAGGGCGCGAAATCAGCCCCAGCATTTT
TRBJ2-5	NA	NA	TRBV7-9	CASSSSSQGRGETQYF	TGTGCCAGCAGCTCCTCCTCGCAGGGGAGAGGGGAGACCCAGTACTTC
TRBJ2-4	NA	NA	TRBV4-2	CASSQEAVRSPSIAKNIQYF	TGTGCCAGCAGCCAAGAAGCGGTGCGGAGCCCTAGTATAGCCAAAAACATTCAGTACTTC
TRBJ1-6	TRBD1	NA	TRBV19	CASRGDSDNSPLHF	TGTGCCAGTAGGGGGGACAGCGATAATTCACCCCTCCACTTT
TRBJ1-1	NA	NA	TRBV19	CASSINRELNTEAFF	TGTGCCAGTAGTATAAACAGGGAGTTGAACACTGAAGCTTTCTTT
TRBJ1-4	NA	NA	TRBV29-1	CSAVEVKNEKLFF	TGCAGCGCCGTAGAAGTAAAAAATGAAAAACTGTTTTTT
TRBJ1-2	NA	NA	TRBV9	CASSVDGTYNYGYTF	TGTGCCAGCAGCGTTGACGGGACATATAACTATGGCTACACCTTC
TRBJ1-3	TRBD1	NA	TRBV6-5	CASSYRTGGTGNTIYF	TGTGCCAGCAGTTACCGGACAGGGGGCACTGGAAACACCATATATTTT
TRBJ1-1	TRBD1	NA	TRBV27	CASSLYAGTGGLDTEAFF	TGTGCCAGCAGTTTATACGCCGGGACAGGGGGCTTGGACACTGAAGCTTTCTTT
TRBJ1-1	NA	NA	TRBV5-8	CASSLSGDWGTEAFF	TGTGCCAGCAGCTTATCGGGGGACTGGGGCACTGAAGCTTTCTTT
TRBJ1-1	NA	NA	TRBV5-1	CASSLGGVVTEAFF	TGCGCCAGCAGCTTAGGAGGGGTAGTCACTGAAGCTTTCTTT
TRBJ2-7	TRBD2	once	TRBV4-2	CASSQDTGLAGRSSYEQYF	TGTGCCAGCAGCCAAGATACGGGACTAGCGGGGAGGAGCTCCTACGAGCAGTACTTC
TRBJ2-7	TRBD2	NA	TRBV18	CASSPAGLGTREQYF	TGTGCCAGCTCACCCGCGGGACTAGGGACCCGCGAGCAGTACTTC
TRBJ1-2	TRBD1	NA	TRBV2	CASSDRGRSYGYTF	TGTGCCAGCAGTGATAGGGGGCGAAGCTATGGCTACACCTTC